This T cell receptor (beta chain) was sequenced during a study of blood T cell repertoires in COVID-19 (dated by TCRdb to the early 2020s). Some background on the complete study: Samples covering the acute and convalescent phases of COVID-19 were provided by collaborators in the United States, Italy and Spain. The material from the prospective study consisted of cDNA or gDNA derived from T cells, B-cell-depleted T cells, or PBMCs. The dataset comprised deeply sampled blood TCRbeta repertoires from subjects exposed to, actively infected with, or recovered from COVID-19. The repertoires were released in a freely available public database intended as a resource for research on the immune response to SARS-CoV-2. The samples were drawn from the first 160 participants of the ongoing ImmuneRACE study and from under 1,500 subjects provided by 6 global collaborators. The sample metadata nearly always contained a de-identified subject ID, COVID-19 status, age in years and sex. HLA class I and class II types, where available, came from metadata supplied by the sample provider rather than from assay-based typing.

Samples from volunteer blood donors who had recovered from COVID-19 were contributed by a second Seattle source. Each collaborating institution followed its own protocols to collect whole blood in K2EDTA tubes. Collaborator samples were shipped for TCRbeta analysis as frozen whole blood, isolated PBMCs, or DNA extracted from either sample type. Trimming leaves V shorter by 6 bases and J shorter by 3 bases, with the junction holding 7 bases beyond the gene matches. The CDR3 holds 16 amino acids from the cysteine to the phenylalanine. Here the CDR3 DNA is all that survives: 48 bases in frame from base 1. The germline V gene (reference sequence) sets CDR1 to LNHDA and CDR2 to SQIVND. TCRbeta CDR3 regions were amplified from genomic DNA using the immunoSEQ Assay, a bias-controlled multiplex PCR. Turning to the authors' computational methods: The number of nucleated cells in each sample was estimated by amplification of reference gene primers within the assay. To quantify the absolute abundance of each unique TCRbeta CDR3 rearrangement, sequence reads were collapsed and filtered. For each sample, productive Simpson clonality was calculated as the square root of Simpson's diversity index across productive rearrangements. TCRdb holds this immuneACCESS table with in-frame rearrangements only. Some clones are missing; in checked studies, unresolved V genes explain under half, and the rest has no known cause. The DNA was the basis for D and trimming; V, J and clone size are from that table. This sample gives roughly 260,000 clones in total; approximately 86% of them show up just once. The ten largest clones capture approximately 9.8% of the sample.

The paper as a whole reports these results and caveats: How much clinical and demographic metadata was included differed by source and by participant, and the metadata was provided uncurated.

About this clone itself: Its antigen remains unidentified. It has no much larger one-base neighbor in the sample; base qualities were not kept.

The sequence was collected from a man aged 35-49 years who had recovered from COVID-19. The sequencing input was peripheral blood. The V gene is TRBV19 and the J gene is TRBJ2-7, and TRBD2 aligns with 14 junction nucleotides. CDR3 sequence: CASSRGLAGDIYEQYF. The DNA reads TGTGCCAGTAGCAGGGGACTAGCGGGAGATATCTACGAGCAGTACTTC.